What follows are 14 T cell receptor beta chains derived from one specimen sequenced in a study of tissue T cells after allogeneic stem cell transplantation. Assay used: immunoSEQ multiplex PCR; TCRdb lists only in-frame clones, some missing. The data contain 40,000 to 50,000 clones, around 66% of them seen just once; the ten biggest clones take up approximately 0.5%. Sequenced input: sorted cells pooled from one or two spleens. These TCRs come from a pool of C57BL/6 mice in good health.

This clone was detected a few times. The gene symbols are mouse symbols. The observed sequence ends 1 residue before the CDR3 terminus, with the missing tail filled in from the germline J gene. The genes are TRBV1 and TRBJ2-7; 11 nucleotides line up with TRBD1. Germline V gives CDR1 NSQYPW, CDR2 LRSPGD (reference sequence). The CDR3 is 14 residues long. V lost 0 bases and J lost 5; bases outside the gene matches: 0. CDR3 DNA, as far as it was read: TGCACCTGCAGTGCAGAGGACAGGGGGCATGAACAGTAC. Amino acids: CTCSAEDRGHEQY. The full CDR3 is CTCSAEDRGHEQYF.

With respect to this clone: Gene names are mouse gene names. The observed sequence ends 1 residue before the CDR3 terminus, with the missing tail filled in from the germline J gene. The chain employs TRBV19 and TRBJ2-3; TRBD1 might be the D (6 bases). The V end was cut by 6 bases, the J end by 1 base, with 15 bases between. CDR1 and CDR2 from the germline V gene are FNHDT and SITEND (reference sequence). This CDR3 contains 15 residues. The CDR3 here is CASTHTGLGAETLYF. CDR3 bases read: TGTGCCAGCACCCACACAGGGTTGGGTGCAGAAACGCTGTAT.

Concerning this clone: Mouse gene names apply. The read is 1 residue too short to cover the CDR3 end, so that end is filled in from the germline J gene. The sample has other DNA sequences that encode this CDR3 too. V usage is TRBV19 and J usage is TRBJ2-1; perhaps TRBD2 as D (6 bases). Trimming stripped 1 base from V and 1 base from J, with 6 bases between. This CDR3 is built from 14 residues. Looked up from germline, CDR1 is FNHDT and CDR2 is SITEND (reference sequence). This CDR3 reads CASSILGNYAEQFF. CDR3 bases read: TGTGCCAGCAGTATACTGGGGAACTATGCTGAGCAGTTC. Based on the CDR3 plus reference TRBV19 and TRBJ2-1, the full variable domain is GGIITQTPKFLIGQEGQKLTLKCQQNFNHDTMYWYRQDSGKGLRLIYYSITENDLQKGDLSEGYDASREKKSSFSLTVTSAQKNEMAVFLCASSILGNYAEQFFGPGTRLTVL.

As to this clone: Gene names follow the mouse nomenclature. From the germline J gene comes the end of the CDR3, since the read stops 1 residue before it. V and J are TRBV1 and TRBJ2-7; 14 nucleotides match TRBD2. The V and J ends lost 1 base and 0 bases, in that order; junction bases with no gene match: 2. Germline values: CDR1 NSQYPW, CDR2 LRSPGD (reference sequence). The CDR3 consists of 17 residues. CDR3 DNA, as far as it was read: TGCACCTGCAGTGCAGTGGGACTGGGGGGGCGCTCCTATGAACAGTAC. Its protein is CTCSAVGLGGRSYEQY. The whole CDR3 sequence reads CTCSAVGLGGRSYEQYF.

Comments on this clone: Gene names are the mouse ones. The DNA ends 1 residue before the CDR3 does, and the rest of the CDR3 is filled in from the germline J gene. The chain recombines TRBV13-1 with TRBJ2-2, with D uncertain. The CDR3 length is 15 residues. Looked up from germline, CDR1 is NSHNY and CDR2 is SYGAGN. Trimming pared 0 bases from V and 1 base from J, leaving 7 bases between. The covered CDR3 bases are TGTGCCAGCAGTGATGCTGACAAAAACACCGGGCAGCTCTAC. It specifies CASSDADKNTGQLY. The whole CDR3 sequence reads CASSDADKNTGQLYF.

Details on this clone: Mouse gene names and germline throughout. The read gets to within 1 residue of the CDR3 end, and the germline J gene fills in the rest. V usage is TRBV1 and J usage is TRBJ2-5; 11 nucleotides line up with TRBD1. Trimming removed 1 base from V and 1 base from J; junction bases left unmatched: 4. The CDR3 loop spans 17 amino acids. Germline-derived CDR1 and CDR2 are NSQYPW and LRSPGD (reference sequence). The DNA read from the CDR3 is TGCACCTGCAGTGCAGTGGGACAGGGGGGGGACCAAGACACCCAGTAC. Translation gives CTCSAVGQGGDQDTQY. The CDR3 as a whole reads CTCSAVGQGGDQDTQYF.

About this clone itself: Genes and germline come from the mouse. The read is 1 residue too short to cover the CDR3 end, so that end is filled in from the germline J gene. The chain couples TRBV14 to TRBJ2-3, with a possible D match to TRBD2 (7 bases). V was shortened by 2 bases and J by 0 bases, with 13 bases between the two germline ends. This CDR3 contains 16 residues. Germline assignment: CDR1 SGHDT and CDR2 FRDEAV. The CDR3 sequence is CASSFLGGYSAETLYF. CDR3 DNA (partial): TGTGCCAGCAGTTTTTTGGGGGGCTACAGTGCAGAAACGCTGTAT.

As concerns this clone: Gene and germline names: mouse. The read gets to within 1 residue of the CDR3 end, and the germline J gene fills in the rest. The chain is built from TRBV19 and TRBJ2-4, with a possible D match to TRBD1 (6 bases). The V gene's germline CDR1 is FNHDT and CDR2 SITEND (reference sequence). V was pared by 0 bases and J by 2 bases, with 13 bases between. CDR3 length equals 16 residues. The covered CDR3 bases are TGTGCCAGCAGTATAGTAACAGGGCGAGATCAAAACACCTTGTAC. Protein product: CASSIVTGRDQNTLY. The entire CDR3 protein is CASSIVTGRDQNTLYF.

Concerning this clone: Mouse names are used for the genes. The observed sequence ends 1 residue before the CDR3 terminus, with the missing tail filled in from the germline J gene. The chain joins TRBV24 to TRBJ2-1, with a possible D match to TRBD2 (6 bases). V dropped 2 bases and J dropped 2 bases, with 7 bases sitting between them. The CDR3 has 14 residues. Germline V gene sequence: CDR1 KGHTA, CDR2 FRNEEI. This CDR3 is CASSLDWHYAEQFF. CDR3 bases read: TGTGCCAGCAGTCTGGACTGGCACTATGCTGAGCAGTTC.

Regarding this clone: Gene names and germline refer to mouse. The CDR3 is cut off 1 residue early in the read; its end comes from the germline J gene. The chain combines TRBV2 with TRBJ2-5; D gene ambiguous. Germline V gives CDR1 LGHNA, CDR2 YSYQKL. The CDR3 extends over 14 amino acids. V gave up 0 bases and J gave up 0 bases, with 4 bases separating them. The CDR3 sequence: CASSQEGNQDTQYF. The sequenced part of the CDR3 DNA is TGTGCCAGCAGCCAAGAGGGTAACCAAGACACCCAGTAC.

Comment on this clone: Each gene name is a mouse one. The sequence runs out 1 residue before the end of the CDR3; the remainder is reconstructed from the germline J gene. This chain joins TRBV31 and TRBJ2-1; D is perhaps TRBD1 (7 bases). Per the germline V gene, CDR1 is GKSSPN and CDR2 is SITVG. The CDR3 has 13 amino acids. V dropped 1 base and J dropped 7 bases, with 11 bases sitting between them. CDR3 DNA, as far as it was read: TGTGCCTGGAGTCAGGGGGCGGGGGCTGAGCAGTTC. As protein: CAWSQGAGAEQF. In full, the CDR3 reads CAWSQGAGAEQFF. Using reference TRBV31 and TRBJ2-1 for the parts outside the CDR3, the full variable domain is AQTIHQWPVAEIKAVGSPLSLGCTIKGKSSPNLYWYWQATGGTLQQLFYSITVGQVESVVQLNLSASRPKDDQFILSTEKLLLSHSGFYLCAWSQGAGAEQFFGPGTRLTVL.

Worth noting for this clone: The genes and germline here are from mouse. The read gets to within 1 residue of the CDR3 end, and the germline J gene fills in the rest. This sequence joins TRBV29 and TRBJ2-1; no firm D call. Germline values: CDR1 MSHET, CDR2 SYDVDS. V lost 3 bases and J 1 base, leaving 4 bases between the germline ends. This CDR3 comprises 13 residues. CDR3 DNA (partial): TGTGCTAGCAGTTTCCAGAACTATGCTGAGCAGTTC. Its translation: CASSFQNYAEQF. The whole CDR3 protein reads CASSFQNYAEQFF.

As to this clone: Gene and germline names: mouse. With the read ending 1 residue before the CDR3 end, the germline J gene is used to fill in that end. V usage is TRBV13-2 and J usage is TRBJ2-4, with D possibly matching TRBD2 (5 bases). The V gene lost 0 bases and the J gene lost 3 bases, with 8 bases spanning the gap. Germline V lookup: CDR1 NNHNN, CDR2 SYGAGS (reference sequence). There are 14 residues in the CDR3. The CDR3 DNA, read in part, is TGTGCCAGCGGTGATGCTGGGCGCCAAAACACCTTGTAC. Translating it yields CASGDAGRQNTLY. The entire CDR3 protein reads CASGDAGRQNTLYF.

Note on this clone: The genes are named according to mouse. The CDR3 goes on 1 residue after the read ends, and that part is filled in from the germline J gene. V is TRBV31 and J is TRBJ1-2, with D perhaps matching TRBD1 (6 bases). Germline V CDR1 and CDR2: GKSSPN, SITVG. The V end was cut by 1 base, the J end by 0 bases, with 9 bases between. The CDR3 runs to 14 residues. This chain's CDR3 is CAWSPGQANSDYTF. CDR3 DNA, as far as it was read: TGTGCCTGGAGTCCGGGACAAGCAAACTCCGACTACACC.